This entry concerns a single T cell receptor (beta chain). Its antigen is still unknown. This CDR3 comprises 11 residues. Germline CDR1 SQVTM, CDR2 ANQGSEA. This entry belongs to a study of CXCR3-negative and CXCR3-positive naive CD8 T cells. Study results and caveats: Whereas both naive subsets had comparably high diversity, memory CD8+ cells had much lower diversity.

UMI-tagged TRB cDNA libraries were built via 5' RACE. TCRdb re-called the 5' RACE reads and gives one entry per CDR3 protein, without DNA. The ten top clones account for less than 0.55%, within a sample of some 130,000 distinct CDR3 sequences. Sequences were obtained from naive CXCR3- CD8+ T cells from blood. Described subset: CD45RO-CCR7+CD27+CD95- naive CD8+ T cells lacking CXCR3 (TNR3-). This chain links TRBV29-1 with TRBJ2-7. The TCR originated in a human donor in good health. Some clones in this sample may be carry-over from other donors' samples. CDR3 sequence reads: CSVGFSYEQYF.